These T cell receptor beta chains were read from a single sample in a study of graft-versus-host responses after intestinal transplantation. TCRdb's table, derived via immunoSEQ multiplex PCR, lists solely in-frame clones and lacks some. The sample yields about 130,000 clones, approximately 94% seen once. Their antigens remain unidentified. The sequenced sample was unstimulated CD4+ T cells sorted from spleen or lymph node cells, obtained before intestinal transplant. The receptors stem from a human donor who received an intestinal transplant. CDR3s include the opening cysteine and the closing phenylalanine or tryptophan. A D gene is named only where the DNA matches it firmly. Clone sizes are given selectively: once, few, many, or a class where the clone is expanded.

J gene,V gene,clone size,D gene,CDR3 DNA,CDR3 protein
TRBJ1-5,TRBV30,-,-,TGTGCCTGGGGTGGGAGGAGTGGGGGGCAGCCCCAGCATTTT,CAWGGRSGGQPQHF
TRBJ1-2,TRBV2,-,-,TGTGCCAGCAAAGAGGGATCGGATGGCTACACCTTC,CASKEGSDGYTF
TRBJ1-3,TRBV7-8,-,-,TGTGCCAGCAGCCCCCCGAGGGGGGCGAGCTCTGGAAACACCATATATTTT,CASSPPRGASSGNTIYF
TRBJ2-3,TRBV7-2,-,-,TGTGCCAGCAGCAAGGTCTCCCAGCCGCAGTATTTT,CASSKVSQPQYF
TRBJ1-2,TRBV7-9,-,-,TGTGCCAGCAGCTTATACCCCCCCAAAGGAATAGGGGGCTACACCTTC,CASSLYPPKGIGGYTF
TRBJ2-2,TRBV2,-,-,TGTGCCAGCAGACAAGGGGTTGTCGGGGAGCTGTTTTTT,CASRQGVVGELFF
TRBJ1-2,TRBV29-1,-,-,TGCAGCGTTGAAAGGTTGGGCGGGGGAGATGGCTACACCTTC,CSVERLGGGDGYTF
TRBJ1-6,TRBV30,-,-,TGTGCCTGGAGTCCGGACAGCGCTTCGGTTTCACCCCTCCACTTT,CAWSPDSASVSPLHF
TRBJ2-7,TRBV5-4,-,-,TGTGCCAGCAGCTTCCCCACATCCTACGAGCAGTACTTC,CASSFPTSYEQYF
TRBJ2-7,TRBV5-8,-,-,TGTGCCAGCAGCTTGTTGGCTAGCGATGGCTACGAGCAGTACTTC,CASSLLASDGYEQYF
TRBJ1-6,TRBV6-5,-,-,TGTGCCAGCACAAGGGGGGCGGCCTATAATTCACCCCTCCACTTT,CASTRGAAYNSPLHF
TRBJ2-7,TRBV27,-,-,TGTGCCAGCAGTTTCGTCGGTTACGAGCAGTACTTC,CASSFVGYEQYF
TRBJ2-1,TRBV27,-,-,TGTGCCAGCTCCTCAGGGGTCTCCTACAATGAGCAGTTCTTC,CASSSGVSYNEQFF
TRBJ2-3,TRBV5-1,-,TRBD2,TGCGCCAGCAGCCCGGGACTAGCGGGGGCTCATCGGAGCACAGATACGCAGTATTTT,CASSPGLAGAHRSTDTQYF
TRBJ1-3,TRBV7-9,-,-,TGTGCCAGCAGCTCAGGACGCCGCTCTGGAAACACCATATATTTT,CASSSGRRSGNTIYF
TRBJ2-3,TRBV7-9,-,TRBD1,TGTGCCAGCAGCATTCTCGACAGGGGGCGCTTCATCGATACGCAGTATTTT,CASSILDRGRFIDTQYF
TRBJ1-6,TRBV6-1,-,-,TGTGCCAGCAGTGAAGCGGGGAGATCACCCCTCCACTTT,CASSEAGRSPLHF
TRBJ1-1,TRBV19,-,-,TGTGCCAGTTGGGTACGGGGGACTGAAGCTTTCTTT,CASWVRGTEAFF
TRBJ1-2,TRBV15,-,-,TGTGCCACCAGCAGAGAAAATGGGGGGTTCTATGGCTACACCTTC,CATSRENGGFYGYTF
TRBJ2-3,TRBV30,-,-,TGTGCCTGGAGTGTAAACTGGCCCGTAGCAAATACAGATACGCAGTATTTT,CAWSVNWPVANTDTQYF
TRBJ2-3,TRBV5-4,-,TRBD2,TGTGCCAGCATCCGTGGGGGGGACACAGATACGCAGTATTTT,CASIRGGDTDTQYF
TRBJ1-1,TRBV1,-,-,TGCACCAGCAGCCAAGATCGGGGGCGGGGGGAATGGTCTGAAGCTTTCTTT,CTSSQDRGRGEWSEAFF
TRBJ1-2,TRBV5-6,-,-,TGTGCCAGCGGCACGGGGGCGGGCTATGGCTACACCTTC,CASGTGAGYGYTF
TRBJ2-5,TRBV15,-,TRBD2,TGTGCCACCAGCGCGCGGACTAGCGGGGAAGAGACCCAGTACTTC,CATSARTSGEETQYF
TRBJ2-7,TRBV28,-,-,TGTGCCAGCACCTGGGGGGGGCGTGACTACGAGCAGTACTTC,CASTWGGRDYEQYF
TRBJ2-3,TRBV19,-,TRBD2,TGTGCCAGTAGTGCTGGACTAGCGGGGGGCACAGATACGCAGTATTTT,CASSAGLAGGTDTQYF
TRBJ2-7,TRBV30,once,TRBD2,TGTGCCTCAACCCTGGGGGGGAGGTCGCACTACGAGCAGTACTTC,CASTLGGRSHYEQYF
TRBJ1-5,TRBV7-6,-,-,TGTGCCAGCAGCAAGGACCTCAATCAGCCCCAGCATTTT,CASSKDLNQPQHF
TRBJ1-2,TRBV5-4,once,-,TGTGCCAGCAGCCCCGTGGCCGGTAACTATAGCTACACCTTC,CASSPVAGNYSYTF
TRBJ1-6,TRBV6-1,-,TRBD1,TGTGCCAGCACCTCAGGGACAGTCAATTCACCCCTCCACTTT,CASTSGTVNSPLHF
TRBJ1-2,TRBV5-6,once,-,TGTGCCAGCAGCTTCCGGGACATCGCGTCGATCTATGGCTACACCTTC,CASSFRDIASIYGYTF
TRBJ1-1,TRBV12-5,once,-,TGTGCTAGTGGTCAAATGGGATCGGCGAGCACTGAAGCTTTCTTT,CASGQMGSASTEAFF
TRBJ2-7,TRBV6-6,few,-,TGTGCCAGCAGTTCACAGAACGGGACGCCTTACGAGCAGTACTTC,CASSSQNGTPYEQYF
TRBJ1-1,TRBV7-2,-,-,TGTGCCAGCAGTTTCCAGGGGAACACTGAAGCTTTCTTT,CASSFQGNTEAFF
TRBJ1-1,TRBV18,-,TRBD1,TGTGCCAGCTCACTACAGGGACAGGGGGCTAACACTGAAGCTTTCTTT,CASSLQGQGANTEAFF
TRBJ2-5,TRBV28,-,TRBD2,TGTGCCAGCAGTTTATGGTTTTCTAGCGGGGGCCAAGAGACCCAGTACTTC,CASSLWFSSGGQETQYF
TRBJ1-1,TRBV25-1,-,-,TGTGCCAGCAGTGAAAAGGGAGGGAGGAACACTGAAGCTTTCTTT,CASSEKGGRNTEAFF
TRBJ1-1,TRBV5-1,-,-,TGCGCCAGCAGCTTGGTAGGCGGGAACACTGAAGCTTTCTTT,CASSLVGGNTEAFF
TRBJ1-6,TRBV10-2,few,-,TGCGCCAGCAGTGGGGGTGGGGGCGGCAGCGGGTACTCACCCCTCCACTTT,CASSGGGGGSGYSPLHF
TRBJ2-3,TRBV7-9,-,TRBD2,TGTGCCAGCAGCCGTCCTTGGACTAGCGGGGGGGCCACAGATACGCAGTATTTT,CASSRPWTSGGATDTQYF
TRBJ2-7,TRBV10-3,-,TRBD2,TGTGCCATCAGTGCGGGGGGTATTGAGCAGTACTTC,CAISAGGIEQYF
TRBJ2-7,TRBV27,few,-,TGTGCCAGCAGATCGTCCTACGAGCAGTACTTC,CASRSSYEQYF
TRBJ1-4,TRBV6-5,-,-,TGTGCCAGCAGTTACTACGGGGGCGCAACTAATGAAAAACTGTTTTTT,CASSYYGGATNEKLFF
TRBJ2-7,TRBV10-3,-,TRBD2,TGTGCCATCAGTGAAGGTAGCGGGGGGCCATATAATGAGCAGTACTTC,CAISEGSGGPYNEQYF
TRBJ2-5,TRBV11-2,-,TRBD2,TGTGCCAGCAGCTTACCGGGGGGGCACCAAGAGACCCAGTACTTC,CASSLPGGHQETQYF
TRBJ1-2,TRBV5-6,-,TRBD1,TGTGCCAGCAGCTTGGCCGACAGGGGGCTAGGCTATGGCTACACCTTC,CASSLADRGLGYGYTF
TRBJ2-5,TRBV10-3,-,TRBD1,TGTGCCATCAGTGAGTCGCGGACAGGGGGCCAAGAGACCCAGTACTTC,CAISESRTGGQETQYF
TRBJ1-3,TRBV15,-,-,TGTGCCACCAGCAGACGGTCATCCGGAAACACCATATATTTT,CATSRRSSGNTIYF
TRBJ1-6,TRBV25-1,-,TRBD1,TGTGCCAGCAGTCCCATCTCAGGGGGAGCTTCACCCCTCCACTTT,CASSPISGGASPLHF
TRBJ1-2,TRBV6-1,-,-,TGTGCCAGCAGTGAAGGGGACAAGGCTCGACGTGGCTACACCTTC,CASSEGDKARRGYTF
TRBJ1-1,TRBV30,-,-,TGTGCCTGGCAGAAAGACAGCCCCACTGAAGCTTTCTTT,CAWQKDSPTEAFF
TRBJ2-2,TRBV6-4,-,-,TGTGCCAGCAGCCGCGAGTTAGGGGATACGAACACCGGGGAGCTGTTTTTT,CASSRELGDTNTGELFF
TRBJ1-5,TRBV6-5,-,-,TGTGCCAGCAGTTACTCAGGGCGCAATCGGCCCCAGCATTTT,CASSYSGRNRPQHF
TRBJ1-2,TRBV15,-,TRBD1,TGTGCCACCAGCAGAGCCGACGGGACAGGGAACTATGGCTACACCTTC,CATSRADGTGNYGYTF
TRBJ1-5,TRBV19,few,TRBD1,TGTGCCAGTAGGACGACAGGGGCTTCTGGGTCTAGCAATCAGCCCCAGCATTTT,CASRTTGASGSSNQPQHF
TRBJ1-4,TRBV18,-,TRBD1,TGTGCCAGCTCACCACCGATGGGGACAGAAGGAAAACTGTTTTTT,CASSPPMGTEGKLFF
TRBJ2-5,TRBV10-2,-,-,TGCGCCAGCAGTAGGGGGGAGACCCAGTACTTC,CASSRGETQYF